Detailed here is one T cell receptor beta chain. The sample is drawn from a study of T cell changes during pregnancy in multiple sclerosis. Clones were sequenced by immunoSEQ multiplex PCR, and TCRdb holds only the in-frame ones, with some missing. The sample records 35,000 to 45,000 clones, 75% to 95% being singletons. Sequenced here: CD4+ T cells from peripheral blood mononuclear cells, sampled after pregnancy. This TCR was recovered from a female donor in good health, enrolled as a control in a pregnancy study.

The DNA for the CDR3 is TGTGCCAGCAGCGCCCGGGGGGCGTCTAGCACAGATACGCAGTATTTT. It codes for CASSARGASSTDTQYF. The rearrangement links TRBV7-9 to TRBJ2-3; TRBD2 is a possible D gene (7 bases). Germline V gene lookup returns CDR1 SEHNR and CDR2 FQNEAQ (reference sequence). The V end lost 5 bases, the J end lost 0 bases, and 15 bases lay between the germline ends. The CDR3 is 16 residues long.